The clone carrying this T cell receptor (beta chain) was counted at least ten times. Its antigen is unknown. Those with hyperthyroidism were 18 to 65 years old, newly diagnosed, and ill for under 2 months. Amplified TCR beta CDR3 regions came from RNA transcripts. With the HTBI primer set, the TCR CDR3 went through a first round of RT-PCR. From the multiplex PCR reads, TCRdb called clonotypes with MiXCR, one entry per CDR3 protein. Here the sample spans approximately 700,000 distinct CDR3 sequences, approximately 16% being singletons. The sample belongs to a study of T cells in Graves' hyperthyroidism and ophthalmopathy. Study background: It was at initial diagnosis, before any treatment, that peripheral blood was collected.

Findings of the study overall: Ophthalmopathy prediction by the model preceded onset by a median approximately 6.1 months. Blood shared most expanded thyroid clonotypes above 0.001.

This TCR came from a young man with Graves' hyperthyroidism. Sequenced input: blood.

Here the CDR3 DNA reads TGTGCCAGCAGTTACTTCAACGAGCAGTTCTTC. It translates to CASSYFNEQFF. The chain links TRBV6-6 to TRBJ2-1; no clear D. The germline V gene encodes CDR1 MNHNY and CDR2 SVGAGI (reference sequence). The CDR3 has 11 amino acids. Trimming cost V 1 base and J 10 bases, with 5 bases left between them.